This TCR beta chain came from a study of T cell clonotyping in hematopoietic cell transplantation. The table came from immunoSEQ multiplex PCR; TCRdb's copy has only in-frame clones and leaves some out. Of tens of thousands of clones listed, about 90% are singletons. Germline CDR1 SGHRS, CDR2 YFSETQ. This CDR3 is 14 amino acids long. Between the trimmed V and J ends, which lost 0 bases and 0 bases, there was a span of 5 bases. The specimen comprised PBMCs, sampled 100 days after allogeneic stem cell transplant. The TCR comes from a female patient aged 50-65 years who had an allogeneic stem cell transplant from a related donor, so the T cells may come from the graft donor. Some clones in this sample may be carry-over from other donors' samples. This chain joins TRBV5-1 and TRBJ2-3; unclear D gene. The CDR3 reads CASSLGGSTDTQYF. The CDR3 DNA sequence: TGCGCCAGCAGCTTGGGTGGCAGCACAGATACGCAGTATTTT.